This T cell receptor beta chain was captured in a study of shared clonotypes between healthy human individuals (dated by TCRdb to the early 2020s). Concerning the study at large: The cohort included a few men and two women between 18 and 49 years of age. Blood TCR repertoires of roughly 5 healthy adults were deeply sequenced to estimate repertoire size and the extent of clonotype sharing between individuals. To increase sequencing depth and limit assay-specific biases, TCR repertoire library preparation and sequencing were carried out by different laboratories using diverse techniques. Each donor's leukapheresis produced roughly between roughly 0.94 and 9.5 billion PBMCs. On the study overall, not on this receptor specifically: Pairwise subsampling led to the expectation that sequencing depth would affect the degree of clonotype sharing among donors. Because the study included a small number of donors, the genetic and exposure-history diversity represented was limited. Sampling was limited to blood, and TCR repertoires in tissue likely differ from TCR repertoires in blood.

On this clone: The clone's antigen remains unknown. No base qualities exist here, and no much larger clone lies one base off it. This same CDR3 is encoded by further DNA sequences in the sample.

The germline V gene (reference sequence) specifies SEHNR as CDR1 and FQNEAQ as CDR2. Including cysteine and phenylalanine, the CDR3 has 12 amino acids. The DNA shown is the 36-base CDR3, in frame from base 1. The junction shows trimming of 4 bases on V and 4 bases on J, plus 8 bases between the germline ends. Healthy HIV-negative adults with no recently reported acute infections or vaccinations were included as donors. Every donor was a Caucasian adult residing in Nashville, Tennessee, USA. For unsorted samples, some 90 million PBMCs were counted and genomic DNA was extracted with the QIAamp DNA Blood Mini kit. After blood collection by leukapheresis, PBMCs were isolated using Ficoll-Histopaque density gradient centrifugation and then cryopreserved in the vapor phase of liquid nitrogen. Using the deep immunoSEQ assay, TCR CDR3 regions were amplified from genomic DNA by multiplex PCR. Extracted genomic DNA from each cell subset was spread evenly across all wells of several immunoSEQ 96-well plates, with each plate serving as a replicate. For unsorted PBMC, each replicate PCR was loaded with about 270 ng genomic DNA, equivalent to 25,000 to 35,000 T cell genomes. Genomic DNA from unsorted PBMC was sequenced over ten immunoSEQ deep assay plates. Purified libraries were quantified with a Qubit 3.0 fluorometer, sized on a Bioanalyzer 2100, and re-quantified with the KAPA Library Quantification kit. Every immunoSEQ 96-well plate was sequenced on a separate single-read 150-cycle Illumina NextSeq 550 flow cell. The published analysis was carried out like this. Because the immunoSEQ output included only junctional sequences and no quality scores, the filtering could not be the same as the filtering used for full-length reads. Sequences were annotated with PyIR, a Python wrapper for IgBLAST v1.9, using IMGT germline references to assign V/J genes and CDR3. Any read was removed if the V/J assignment was weak (E-value above 1e-6), the CDR3 was missing, or the read contained stop codons, out-of-frame junctions, or ambiguous translated residues. V3J clonotypes were defined as sequences sharing an identical inferred V gene, J gene, and CDR3 amino acid sequence. Percentage overlap between repertoires was calculated by dividing the number of shared unique clonotypes by the size of the smaller repertoire. Richness of each repertoire was evaluated using RTK rarefaction, the Chao1 estimator, and Recon v2.1 estimates of unobserved clonotypes. As stored in TCRdb, this immuneACCESS dataset retains in-frame rearrangements with V and J assigned. A fraction of the clones does not appear; measured against another copy, unresolved V genes explain less than half of the discrepancy, and the remainder lacks a known reason. That table supplies the V and J calls and clone size; D and trimming were determined from the DNA. Recorded for this sample are about half a million clones; roughly 77% of them occurred a single time. Roughly 13% of the sample is held by the ten biggest clonotypes.

The sequence came from a woman between 40 and 50 years old in good health. Some clones in this sample may be carry-over from other donors' samples. The sample comprised PBMCs. The sequence joins TRBV7-9 to TRBJ2-7, with an unclear D gene assignment. The DNA sequence is given as TGTGCCAGCAGCTCCCCCCTGTACGAGCAGTACTTC. Protein translation: CASSSPLYEQYF.